These T cell receptor beta chains were read from a single sample in a study of blood T cell repertoires in COVID-19. Libraries were prepared by immunoSEQ multiplex PCR; TCRdb keeps only in-frame clonotypes and omits some of them. In the table there are fewer than 45,000 clones, about 85% of which are singletons. Specimen: peripheral blood. Source of these receptors: a human donor in a cohort sampled during active COVID-19. The CDR3 runs from the conserved cysteine through the conserved F or W. D genes are given only for firm matches. Some rows have no size entry. The others give once, few or many, or a class for an expanded clone.

V gene	D gene	clone size	J gene	CDR3 protein	CDR3 DNA
TRBV2	TRBD2	.	TRBJ2-7	CASSLRTSGGNEQYF	TGTGCCAGCAGTCTGAGGACTAGCGGTGGGAACGAGCAGTACTTC
TRBV19	TRBD1	.	TRBJ1-1	CATRQGSAEAFF	TGTGCCACTAGACAGGGATCCGCTGAAGCTTTCTTT
TRBV5-1	.	.	TRBJ1-3	CASSLEPGVDTIYF	TGCGCCAGCAGCTTGGAGCCAGGGGTGGACACCATATATTTT
TRBV16	TRBD1	.	TRBJ2-3	CASSQRQGLTDTQYF	TGTGCCAGCAGCCAACGACAGGGTCTGACAGATACGCAGTATTTT
TRBV18	TRBD1	.	TRBJ1-2	CASSPQGTGQRDGYTF	TGTGCCAGCTCACCACAAGGGACAGGGCAAAGGGATGGCTACACCTTC
TRBV2	.	.	TRBJ1-1	CASSERTTLNTEAFF	TGTGCCAGCAGTGAGAGGACAACTTTGAACACTGAAGCTTTCTTT
TRBV28	.	.	TRBJ1-5	CASSLTGVGNQPQHF	TGTGCCAGCAGTTTAACCGGGGTCGGGAATCAGCCCCAGCATTTT
TRBV4-1	.	.	TRBJ1-1	CASSQEGREAFF	TGCGCCAGCAGCCAAGAGGGGCGTGAAGCTTTCTTT
TRBV5-1	.	.	TRBJ2-1	CASSLGARSTNEQFF	TGCGCCAGCAGCCTGGGGGCCCGCTCCACCAATGAGCAGTTCTTC
TRBV12-3/TRBV12-4	.	.	TRBJ1-3	CASSLRGNTIYF	TGTGCCAGCAGTTTACGGGGAAACACCATATATTTT
TRBV3-1/TRBV3-2	TRBD1	few	TRBJ2-7	CASSQDGQTGGREQYF	TGTGCCAGCAGCCAAGATGGTCAGACAGGGGGTAGGGAGCAGTACTTC
TRBV4-3	TRBD2	.	TRBJ2-2	CASSLGLVVGELFF	TGCGCCAGCAGCCTCGGACTAGTCGTCGGGGAGCTGTTTTTT
TRBV2	TRBD2	once	TRBJ2-7	CASRRGAGYEQYF	TGTGCCAGCAGGCGGGGGGCCGGATACGAGCAGTACTTC
TRBV28	.	.	TRBJ2-5	CASNTGMSGGTQYF	TGTGCCAGCAACACTGGCATGTCTGGAGGGACCCAGTACTTC
TRBV6-5	.	.	TRBJ2-7	CASSYSLDIEQYF	TGTGCCAGCAGTTACTCGTTAGATATCGAGCAGTACTTC
TRBV12-3/TRBV12-4	TRBD1	.	TRBJ2-5	CASSFSGGETQYF	TGTGCCAGCAGTTTTTCAGGGGGTGAGACCCAGTACTTC
TRBV15	.	.	TRBJ1-5	CATSRDKGGEGQPQHF	TGTGCCACCAGCAGAGATAAAGGAGGGGAAGGGCAGCCCCAGCATTTT
TRBV2	.	.	TRBJ1-1	CAITENTEAFF	TGTGCCATTACAGAGAACACTGAAGCTTTCTTT
TRBV28	.	.	TRBJ1-2	CASRPPNYGYTF	TGTGCCAGCCGTCCTCCTAACTATGGCTACACCTTC
TRBV21-1	.	.	TRBJ1-6	CASSKAKQGDSPLHF	TGTGCCAGCAGCAAAGCTAAACAGGGGGATTCACCCCTCCACTTT
TRBV7-2	TRBD2	.	TRBJ2-7	CASSLTLAGTYEQYF	TGTGCCAGCAGCTTAACACTAGCGGGGACCTACGAGCAGTACTTC
TRBV9	.	.	TRBJ1-3	CASSGRSSGNTIYF	TGTGCCAGCAGCGGGAGGAGCTCTGGAAACACCATATATTTT
TRBV6-1	TRBD1	.	TRBJ2-7	CASSAAPPGGADEQYF	TGTGCCAGCAGTGCCGCCCCCCCAGGGGGCGCGGACGAGCAGTACTTC
TRBV6-4	.	.	TRBJ1-6	CASSDWRVRGSPLHF	TGTGCCAGCAGTGACTGGAGGGTCCGGGGTTCACCCCTCCACTTT
TRBV4-3	.	.	TRBJ2-7	CASSRTRSHEQYF	TGCGCCAGCAGCCGAACTAGATCGCACGAGCAGTACTTC
TRBV11-2	.	.	TRBJ2-4	CASSPLAGPGNIQYF	TGTGCCAGCAGCCCCCTCGCAGGGCCGGGAAACATTCAGTACTTC
TRBV7-8	.	.	TRBJ1-1	CASSLVGVNTEAFF	TGTGCCAGCAGCTTAGTCGGGGTGAACACTGAAGCTTTCTTT
TRBV7-8	.	once	TRBJ2-2	CASSPSNTGELFF	TGTGCCAGCAGCCCTAGCAACACCGGGGAGCTGTTTTTT
TRBV24-1	.	.	TRBJ1-2	CATSQGTYGYTF	TGTGCCACCAGTCAGGGAACCTATGGCTACACCTTC
TRBV28	TRBD1	.	TRBJ1-5	CASSPGQRHQPQHF	TGTGCCAGCAGCCCGGGACAGCGTCATCAGCCCCAGCATTTT
TRBV18	.	few	TRBJ2-4	CASSPAGLNIQYF	TGTGCCAGCTCACCTGCAGGCCTAAACATTCAGTACTTC
TRBV19	TRBD1	.	TRBJ1-2	CASRIPRGGRFGYTF	TGTGCCAGTAGGATTCCTCGAGGGGGCCGGTTTGGCTACACCTTC
TRBV21-1	.	few	TRBJ1-6	CASSKVTEDRDGSPLHF	TGTGCCAGCAGCAAAGTGACCGAAGACAGGGACGGTTCACCCCTCCACTTT
TRBV21-1	.	few	TRBJ2-7	CASSKDGAGVNEQYF	TGTGCCAGCAGCAAAGATGGAGCGGGGGTAAACGAGCAGTACTTC
TRBV27	.	once	TRBJ2-2	CASSAPGGSGELFF	TGTGCCAGCAGTGCCCCTGGGGGCAGCGGGGAGCTGTTTTTT
TRBV16	TRBD1	.	TRBJ1-1	CASSQTPGGTEAFF	TGTGCCAGCAGCCAAACCCCAGGGGGCACTGAAGCTTTCTTT
TRBV9	TRBD1	.	TRBJ2-3	CASSTRQGGTDTQYF	TGTGCCAGCAGCACCCGACAGGGGGGGACAGATACGCAGTATTTT
TRBV7-2	TRBD2	.	TRBJ2-1	CASSFSTQAGDEQFF	TGTGCCAGCAGCTTTTCTACTCAAGCGGGGGATGAGCAGTTCTTC
TRBV27	.	.	TRBJ1-2	CASSFRQGMLYGYTF	TGTGCCAGCAGTTTTAGGCAGGGGATGCTCTATGGCTACACCTTC
TRBV6-5	TRBD1	.	TRBJ2-1	CASSYSNGQGANEQFF	TGTGCCAGCAGTTACTCGAACGGACAGGGGGCAAATGAGCAGTTCTTC
TRBV4-2	.	.	TRBJ1-2	CASSQAGGPYGYTF	TGTGCCAGCAGCCAAGCCGGGGGACCCTATGGCTACACCTTC
TRBV19	TRBD1	.	TRBJ2-1	CASRVDRGQANEQFF	TGTGCCAGTAGGGTAGACAGGGGGCAGGCGAATGAGCAGTTCTTC
TRBV6-4	TRBD2	.	TRBJ2-3	CASSLASGAADTQYF	TGTGCCAGCAGTTTGGCTAGCGGTGCCGCAGATACGCAGTATTTT